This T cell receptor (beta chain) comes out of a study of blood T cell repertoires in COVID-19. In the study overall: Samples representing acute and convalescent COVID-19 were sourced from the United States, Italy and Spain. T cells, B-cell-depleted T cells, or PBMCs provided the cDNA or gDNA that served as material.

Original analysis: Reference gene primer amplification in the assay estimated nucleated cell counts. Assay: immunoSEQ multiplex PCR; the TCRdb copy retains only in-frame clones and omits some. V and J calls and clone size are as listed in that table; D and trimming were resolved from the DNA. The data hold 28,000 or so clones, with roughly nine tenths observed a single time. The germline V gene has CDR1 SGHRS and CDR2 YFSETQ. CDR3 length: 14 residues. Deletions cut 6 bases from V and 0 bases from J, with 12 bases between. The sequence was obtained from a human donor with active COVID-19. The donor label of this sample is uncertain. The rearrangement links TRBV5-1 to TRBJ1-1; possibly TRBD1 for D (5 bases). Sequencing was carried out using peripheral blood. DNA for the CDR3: TGCGCCAGCACCAGGACAAGCATGAACACTGAAGCTTTCTTT. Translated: CASTRTSMNTEAFF.